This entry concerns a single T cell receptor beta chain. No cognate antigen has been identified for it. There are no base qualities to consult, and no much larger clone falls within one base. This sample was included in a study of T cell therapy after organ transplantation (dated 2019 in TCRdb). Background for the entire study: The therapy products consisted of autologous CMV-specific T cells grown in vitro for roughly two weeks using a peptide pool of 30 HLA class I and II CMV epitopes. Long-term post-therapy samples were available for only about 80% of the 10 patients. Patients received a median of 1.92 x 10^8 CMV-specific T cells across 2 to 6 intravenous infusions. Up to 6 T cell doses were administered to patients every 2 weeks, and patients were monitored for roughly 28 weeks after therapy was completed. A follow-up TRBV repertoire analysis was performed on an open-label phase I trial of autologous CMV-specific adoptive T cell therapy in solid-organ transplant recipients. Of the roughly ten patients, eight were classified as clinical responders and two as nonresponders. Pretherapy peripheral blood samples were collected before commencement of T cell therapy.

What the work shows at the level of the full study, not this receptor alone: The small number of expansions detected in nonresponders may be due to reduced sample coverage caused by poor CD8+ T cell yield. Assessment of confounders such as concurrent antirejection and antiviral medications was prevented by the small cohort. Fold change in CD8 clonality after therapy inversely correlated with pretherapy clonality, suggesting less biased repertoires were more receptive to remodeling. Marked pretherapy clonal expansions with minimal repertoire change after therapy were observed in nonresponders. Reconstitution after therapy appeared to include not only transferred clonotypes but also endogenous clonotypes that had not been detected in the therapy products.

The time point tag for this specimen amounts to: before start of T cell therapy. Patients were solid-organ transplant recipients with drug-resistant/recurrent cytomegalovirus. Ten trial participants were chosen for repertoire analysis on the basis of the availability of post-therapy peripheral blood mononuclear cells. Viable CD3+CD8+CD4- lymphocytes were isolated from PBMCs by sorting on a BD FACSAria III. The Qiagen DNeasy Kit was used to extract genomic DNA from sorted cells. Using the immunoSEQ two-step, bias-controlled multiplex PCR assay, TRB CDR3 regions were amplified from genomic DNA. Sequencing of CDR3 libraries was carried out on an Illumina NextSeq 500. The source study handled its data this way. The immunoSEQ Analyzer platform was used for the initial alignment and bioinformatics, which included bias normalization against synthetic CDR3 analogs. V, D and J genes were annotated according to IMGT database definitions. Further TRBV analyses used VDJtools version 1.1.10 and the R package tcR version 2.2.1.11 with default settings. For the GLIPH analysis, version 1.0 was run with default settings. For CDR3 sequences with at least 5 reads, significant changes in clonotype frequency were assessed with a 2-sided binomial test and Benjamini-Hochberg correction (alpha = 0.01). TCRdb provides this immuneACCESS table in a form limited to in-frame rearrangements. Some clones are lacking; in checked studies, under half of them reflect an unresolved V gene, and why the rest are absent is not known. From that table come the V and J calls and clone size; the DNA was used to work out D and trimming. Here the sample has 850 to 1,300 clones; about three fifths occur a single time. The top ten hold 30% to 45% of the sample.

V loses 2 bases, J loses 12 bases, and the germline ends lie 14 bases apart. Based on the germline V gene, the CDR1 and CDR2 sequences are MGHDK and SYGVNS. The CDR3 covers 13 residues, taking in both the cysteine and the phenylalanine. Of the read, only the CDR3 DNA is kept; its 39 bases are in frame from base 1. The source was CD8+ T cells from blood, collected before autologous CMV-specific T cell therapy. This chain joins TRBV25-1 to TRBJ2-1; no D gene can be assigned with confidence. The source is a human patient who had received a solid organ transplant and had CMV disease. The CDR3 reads CASSEMLGRGQFF. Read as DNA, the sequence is TGTGCCAGCAGTGAAATGCTGGGTAGAGGGCAGTTCTTC.